This T cell receptor (beta chain) was captured in a study of blood T cell repertoires in COVID-19. At the level of the study: Italy, Spain and the United States were the sources of the convalescent and acute COVID-19 samples. PBMCs, B-cell-depleted T cells, or T cells provided the cDNA or gDNA that made up the material.

Looked up from germline, CDR1 is SGDLS and CDR2 is YYNGEE. This CDR3 has 14 amino acids. Deletions cut 4 bases from V and 1 base from J, with 12 bases between. Authors' analysis steps: Amplified reference gene primers provided the basis for estimating nucleated cell counts. TCRdb keeps only in-frame clones here, not all; method: immunoSEQ multiplex PCR. Clone size and V and J calls were adopted from that table, with D and trimming inferred from the DNA. This sample carries about 280,000 clones, around 90% of them seen once, and the ten largest clones take about 8.5%. Sequenced input: peripheral blood. This clonotype was obtained from a young man with active or convalescent COVID-19. V and J are TRBV9 and TRBJ2-7; maybe TRBD1 (6 bases). CDR3 sequence: CASSPPGQSYEQYF. The DNA for the CDR3 is TGTGCCAGCAGCCCCCCGGGACAATCCTACGAGCAGTACTTC.